The present entry profiles one TCR beta chain with its context. Per the original data handling: Amplification with reference gene primers provided the estimates of nucleated cell counts. Sequencing used immunoSEQ multiplex PCR; TCRdb keeps in-frame clones, though not all of them. From that table come the V and J calls and clone size; the DNA was used to work out D and trimming. The sample has some 350,000 clones, roughly 84% seen once. This sample was included in a study of blood T cell repertoires in COVID-19. Cohort assignment relied on participant-reported clinical history. Sequenced input: PBMCs or T cells enriched from blood (not recorded which). The clonotype was recovered from a woman in her twenties or thirties who had recovered from COVID-19.

The CDR3 DNA reads as TGTGCCAGCAGCCAAGCGGACAGGGACAGCGAGACCCAGTACTTC. Translated, it gives CASSQADRDSETQYF. J is TRBJ2-5 and V is TRBV4-2; TRBD1 matches 8 bases. This CDR3 comprises 15 residues. Germline V gene lookup returns CDR1 LGHNA and CDR2 YNFKEQ. V lost 1 base to trimming and J lost 5 bases; unmatched junction nucleotides: 6.